These 19 T cell receptor beta chains originate from one sample sequenced in a study of T cells in Graves' hyperthyroidism and ophthalmopathy. What was amplified from RNA transcripts were TCR beta CDR3 regions. In the first-round RT-PCR of the TCR CDR3, the HTBI primer set was used. TCRdb reprocessed the multiplex PCR reads with MiXCR, giving one entry per CDR3 protein. In the table there are hundreds of thousands of distinct CDR3 sequences, 16% of which are singletons. Sequenced sample: blood. The source of these receptors is a woman aged 18-35 years with Graves' hyperthyroidism.

This clonotype was observed many times. V and J are TRBV28 and TRBJ2-1, with 8 bases aligning to TRBD2. The V gene end was trimmed by 3 bases and the J gene end by 6 bases; junction bases not matched to a gene: 7. The CDR3 is 15 residues long. Germline V gene data show CDR1 as MDHEN and CDR2 as SYDVKM. This chain's CDR3 is CASSFTSGSINEQFF. CDR3 bases: TGTGCCAGCAGTTTTACTAGCGGTTCTATCAATGAGCAGTTCTTC.

Ten or more counts support this clonotype. The rearrangement joins TRBV30 to TRBJ1-2, with unresolved D. V was shortened by 0 bases and J by 5 bases, with 16 bases between the two germline ends. This CDR3 has 15 residues. Germline CDR1 and CDR2: GTSNPN and SVGIG (reference sequence). The CDR3 region has the DNA TGTGCCTGGAGTGTAAGGCTTCTAGGCCGTTATGGCTACACCTTC. Protein sequence: CAWSVRLLGRYGYTF.

The CDR3 protein is CASSPQGPGETQYF. In nucleotides, the CDR3 is TGTGCCAGTAGCCCCCAGGGCCCCGGGGAAACCCAGTACTTC. This chain uses TRBV19 with TRBJ2-5; D possibly uses TRBD1 or TRBD2 (5 bases each). Germline assignment: CDR1 LNHDA and CDR2 SQIVND (reference sequence). Deletions cut 6 bases from V and 8 bases from J, with 19 bases between. The CDR3 sequence is 14 residues long.

The sample holds many counts of this clonotype. The J gene is TRBJ2-2, the V gene TRBV6-1; 9 positions agree with TRBD1. CDR3 length: 14 amino acids. Per germline, CDR1 MNHNS and CDR2 SASEGT. V lost 11 bases and J lost 6; bases outside the gene matches: 10. The CDR3 DNA reads as TGTGCCGGCCGGGACAGGGTCGAGGCCGGGGAGCTGTTTTTT. It codes for CAGRDRVEAGELFF.

This clonotype came up many times. The rearrangement uses TRBV28 and TRBJ1-1; D is unclear. V lost 2 bases and J 1 base, leaving 14 bases between the germline ends. This CDR3 contains 16 residues. CDR1 and CDR2 from the germline V gene are MDHEN and SYDVKM. The CDR3 sequence is CASSLQDLLKNTEAFF. In nucleotides, the CDR3 is TGTGCCAGCAGTTTACAGGACCTCCTGAAGAACACTGAAGCTTTCTTT.

The sample holds many counts of this clonotype. The V gene is TRBV18, the J gene TRBJ2-5, with TRBD1 matching over 7 bases. Losses at the gene ends were 3 bases for V and 3 bases for J; bases not matched to a gene: 4. The CDR3 length is 14 residues. Germline CDR1 and CDR2: KGHSH and LQKENI. The CDR3 loop reads CASSPLGQKETQYF. The CDR3 region has the DNA TGTGCCAGCTCACCGTTGGGACAGAAAGAGACCCAGTACTTC.

This clonotype turned up a few times. The chain has TRBV6-5 and TRBJ1-1; D gene uncertain. This CDR3 has 16 residues. CDR1 MNHEY and CDR2 SVGAGI come from the germline V gene. V gave up 2 bases and J gave up 1 base, with 14 bases separating them. Here the CDR3 reads CASSYPDAVRNTEAFF. CDR3 DNA sequence: TGTGCCAGCAGTTACCCGGACGCTGTCCGGAACACTGAAGCTTTCTTT.

This clonotype was counted ten times or more. The V call is TRBV5-1, the J call TRBJ2-1, with 10 bases fitting TRBD1. V trimming: 1 base; J trimming: 8 bases; junction bases outside the gene matches: 6. Germline CDR1 and CDR2: SGHRS and YFSETQ. There are 15 residues in the CDR3. The CDR3 DNA is TGCGCCAGCAGCTTGTTGGGACAGGGGTCCGATGAGCAGTTCTTC. Its protein is CASSLLGQGSDEQFF.

This clonotype was detected only a few times. V usage is TRBV4-2 and J usage is TRBJ2-1; D is unresolved. CDR1 is LGHNA, CDR2 YNFKEQ, per germline. V lost 0 bases, J lost 13 bases, and 13 bases lay in between. This CDR3 contains 13 residues. CDR3 DNA: TGTGCCAGCAGCCAAGATAATTCCGGCCGACAGTTCTTC. Its translation: CASSQDNSGRQFF.

This clonotype was picked up one time. This may be a read error, as it is one base from a much larger clone. The V gene is TRBV2, the J gene TRBJ1-6; D possibly corresponds to TRBD1 (5 bases). Per germline, CDR1 SNHLY and CDR2 FYNNEI. The CDR3 loop spans 14 amino acids. Here the CDR3 DNA reads TGTGTCAGCAGTGTGAGGGAGGGGAATTCACCCCTCCACTTT. This translates into CVSSVREGNSPLHF.

This chain links TRBV12-3 or TRBV12-4 with TRBJ1-1; D uncertain. Trimming removed 7 bases at V and 5 bases at J, with 11 bases between. The CDR3 has 12 amino acids. CDR3 amino acids: CASTLGFTEAFF. In DNA form, the CDR3 reads TGTGCCAGCACCTTGGGGTTTACTGAAGCTTTCTTT.

The chain links TRBV5-5 to TRBJ1-6, with D maybe TRBD1 (6 bases). V gave up 0 bases and J gave up 9 bases, with 19 bases separating them. The CDR3 has 17 amino acids. The germline V gene encodes CDR1 SGHKS and CDR2 YYEKEE (reference sequence). The DNA of the CDR3 is TGTGCCAGCAGCTTGGCGGGAGATAACTTCAGGGGTTCACCCCTCCACTTT. It is translated as CASSLAGDNFRGSPLHF.

This clonotype was detected many times. The V call is TRBV3-1, the J call TRBJ1-5; a weak D match, TRBD1 (6 bases). With 0 bases removed from V and 9 bases from J, the gap between germline ends came to 12 bases. Germline V lookup: CDR1 LGHDT, CDR2 YNNKEL (reference sequence). The CDR3 has 14 residues. CDR3 loop: CASSQDQGLGPQHF. The CDR3 coding sequence is TGTGCCAGCAGCCAAGATCAGGGGTTGGGGCCCCAGCATTTT. Full variable domain (rest looked up from reference TRBV3-1 and TRBJ1-5): DTAVSQTPKYLVTQMGNDKSIKCEQNLGHDTMYWYKQDSKKFLKIMFSYNNKELIINETVPNRFSPKSPDKAHLNLHINSLELGDSAVYFCASSQDQGLGPQHFGDGTRLSIL.

In this sample, this clonotype turned up a few times. J is TRBJ2-2 and V is TRBV5-4; 14 nucleotides agree with TRBD2. Per the germline V gene, CDR1 is SGHNT and CDR2 is YYREEE (reference sequence). V shed 4 bases and J 4 bases; nucleotides not matched to a gene: 3. The CDR3 spans 16 residues. CDR3 in DNA: TGTGCCAGCAGCACGACTAGCGGGAGGGGCACCGGGGAGCTGTTTTTT. Amino acid sequence: CASSTTSGRGTGELFF.

Comment on this clonotype: A much larger clone is a single base away; this may be a read error. J is TRBJ2-7 and V is TRBV28, with 11 nucleotides matching TRBD2. Germline trimming cut 3 bases from V and 3 bases from J; bases unmatched to any gene: 13. CDR1 is MDHEN, CDR2 SYDVKM, per germline. The CDR3 spans 18 residues. Written as DNA, the CDR3 is TGTGCCAGCAGTTTTTTCGCTAGCGGGAGGATTGGGCGCTACGAGCAGTACTTC. It encodes CASSFFASGRIGRYEQYF.

This clonotype was picked up a small number of times. The chain carries TRBV2 and TRBJ1-3, with D unclear. The CDR3 has 15 residues. Per the germline V gene, CDR1 is SNHLY and CDR2 is FYNNEI. The germline V and J ends were trimmed by 7 bases and 2 bases, with 15 bases remaining between them. The CDR3 loop is CASKREAGTGNTIYF. The CDR3 coding sequence is TGTGCCAGCAAAAGGGAAGCTGGGACTGGAAACACCATATATTTT.

Details on this clonotype: Possible read error: a much larger clone is one base away. The genes are TRBV13 and TRBJ2-3, with 11 bases fitting TRBD2. CDR3 size: 17 residues. V trimming: 8 bases; J trimming: 5 bases; junction bases outside the gene matches: 15. CDR1 and CDR2 (germline): PRHDT, FYEKMQ (reference sequence). CDR3 amino acids: CASGRSPSGRRQDTQYF. The CDR3 nucleotides read TGTGCCAGCGGCCGCTCACCTAGCGGGAGGAGGCAAGATACGCAGTATTTT.

This chain joins TRBV10-3 and TRBJ2-7; D call uncertain. The CDR3 loop spans 12 amino acids. V was trimmed by 3 bases and J by 1 base, leaving 4 bases between them. Looked up from germline, CDR1 is ENHRY and CDR2 is SYGVKD. In DNA form, the CDR3 reads TGTGCCATCAGTGACAGTTCCTACGAGCAGTACTTC. This sequence encodes CAISDSSYEQYF.

This clonotype was counted many times. This chain links TRBV5-1 with TRBJ2-3, with a weak D call TRBD2 (5 bases). CDR1 is SGHRS and CDR2 is YFSETQ in the germline V gene. V lost 5 bases and J 0 bases, leaving 19 bases between the germline ends. The CDR3 is made up of 17 amino acids. The CDR3 nucleotides are TGCGCCAGCAGGTCCCGGGAAGGCCTCACTAGCACAGATACGCAGTATTTT. Residues: CASRSREGLTSTDTQYF.